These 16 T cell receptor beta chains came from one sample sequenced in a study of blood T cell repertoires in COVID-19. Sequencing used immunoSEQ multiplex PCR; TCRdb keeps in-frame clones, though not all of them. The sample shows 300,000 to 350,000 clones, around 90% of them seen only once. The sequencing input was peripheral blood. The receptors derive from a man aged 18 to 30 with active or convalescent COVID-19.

CDR3 loop: CASRILGATYGYTF. The CDR3 DNA reads TGTGCCAGCAGAATTCTGGGGGCTACCTATGGCTACACCTTC. The chain recombines TRBV2 with TRBJ1-2; possible D gene TRBD1, 6 bases. Germline loops: CDR1 SNHLY, CDR2 FYNNEI. This CDR3 comprises 14 residues. Deletions cut 6 bases from V and 4 bases from J, with 15 bases between.

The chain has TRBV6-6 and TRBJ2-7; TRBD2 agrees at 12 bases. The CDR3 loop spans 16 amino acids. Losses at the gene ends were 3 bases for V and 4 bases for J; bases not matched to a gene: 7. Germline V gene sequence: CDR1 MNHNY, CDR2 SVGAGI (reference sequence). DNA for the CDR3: TGTGCCAGCAGTTATGGGGGACTAGCGGGCCAGTACGAGCAGTACTTC. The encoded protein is CASSYGGLAGQYEQYF.

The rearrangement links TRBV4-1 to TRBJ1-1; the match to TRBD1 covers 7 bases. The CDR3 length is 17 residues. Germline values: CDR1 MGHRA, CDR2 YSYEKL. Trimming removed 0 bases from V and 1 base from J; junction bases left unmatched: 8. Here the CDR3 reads CASSQELPDRTNTEAFF. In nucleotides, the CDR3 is TGCGCCAGCAGCCAAGAGCTACCGGACAGGACGAACACTGAAGCTTTCTTT.

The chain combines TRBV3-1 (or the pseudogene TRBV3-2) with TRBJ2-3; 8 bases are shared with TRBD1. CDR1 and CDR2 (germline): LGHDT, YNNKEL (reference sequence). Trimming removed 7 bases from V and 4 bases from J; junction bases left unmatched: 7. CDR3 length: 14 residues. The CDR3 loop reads CASTTQGGADTQYF. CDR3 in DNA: TGTGCCAGCACCACACAGGGGGGCGCAGATACGCAGTATTTT.

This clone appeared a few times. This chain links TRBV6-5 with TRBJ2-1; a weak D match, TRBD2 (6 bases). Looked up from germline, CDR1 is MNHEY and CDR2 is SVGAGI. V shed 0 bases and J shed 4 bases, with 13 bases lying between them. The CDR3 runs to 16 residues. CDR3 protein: CASSYSIQRAYNEQFF. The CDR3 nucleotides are TGTGCCAGCAGTTACTCGATCCAGCGGGCTTACAATGAGCAGTTCTTC.

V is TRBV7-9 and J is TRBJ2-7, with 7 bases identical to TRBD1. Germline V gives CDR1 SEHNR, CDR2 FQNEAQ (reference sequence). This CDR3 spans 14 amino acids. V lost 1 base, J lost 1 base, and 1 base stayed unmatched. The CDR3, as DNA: TGTGCCAGCAGCTTAGAACAGGGGTCCTACGAGCAGTACTTC. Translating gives CASSLEQGSYEQYF.

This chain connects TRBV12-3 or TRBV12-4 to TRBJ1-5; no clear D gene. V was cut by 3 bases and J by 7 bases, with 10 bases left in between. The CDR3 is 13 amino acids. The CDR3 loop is CASSFRVGQPQHF. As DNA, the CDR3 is TGTGCCAGCAGTTTCCGGGTTGGACAGCCCCAGCATTTT.

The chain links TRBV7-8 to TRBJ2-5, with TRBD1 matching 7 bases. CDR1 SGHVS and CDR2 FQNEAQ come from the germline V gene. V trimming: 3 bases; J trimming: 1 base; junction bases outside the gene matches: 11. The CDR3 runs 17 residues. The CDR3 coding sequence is TGTGCCAGCAGCTTTCCACCCATGGGACAGACCCAAGAGACCCAGTACTTC. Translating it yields CASSFPPMGQTQETQYF.

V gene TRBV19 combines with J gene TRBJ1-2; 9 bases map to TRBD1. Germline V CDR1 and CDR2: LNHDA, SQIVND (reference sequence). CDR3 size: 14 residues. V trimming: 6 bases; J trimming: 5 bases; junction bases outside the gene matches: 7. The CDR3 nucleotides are TGTGCCAGTAGCCAGACAGGGGGTGGTTATGGCTACACCTTC. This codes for CASSQTGGGYGYTF.

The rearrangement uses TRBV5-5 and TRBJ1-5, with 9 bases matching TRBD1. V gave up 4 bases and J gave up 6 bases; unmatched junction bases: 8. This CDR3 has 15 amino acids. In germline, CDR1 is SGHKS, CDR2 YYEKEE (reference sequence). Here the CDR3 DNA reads TGTGCCAGCAGCACACAGGGGGCTTATGGTCAGCCCCAGCATTTT. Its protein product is CASSTQGAYGQPQHF.

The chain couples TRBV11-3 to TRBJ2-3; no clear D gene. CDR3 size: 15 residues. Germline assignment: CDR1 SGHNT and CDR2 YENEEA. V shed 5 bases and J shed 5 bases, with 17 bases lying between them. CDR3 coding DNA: TGTGCCAGCAGCCCTCGTTTGGCCGGAGAAGATACGCAGTATTTT. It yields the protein CASSPRLAGEDTQYF.

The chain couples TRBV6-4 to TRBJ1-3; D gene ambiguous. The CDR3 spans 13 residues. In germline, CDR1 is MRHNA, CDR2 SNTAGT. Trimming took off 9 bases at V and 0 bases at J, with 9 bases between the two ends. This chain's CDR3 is CASPTGSGNTIYF. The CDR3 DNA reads TGTGCCAGTCCTACCGGCTCTGGAAACACCATATATTTT.

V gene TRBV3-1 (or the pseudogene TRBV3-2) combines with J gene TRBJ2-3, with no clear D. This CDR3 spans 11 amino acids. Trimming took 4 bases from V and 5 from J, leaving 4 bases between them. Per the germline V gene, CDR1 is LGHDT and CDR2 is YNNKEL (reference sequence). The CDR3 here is CASSLRDTQYF. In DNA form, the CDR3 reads TGTGCCAGCAGCCTTCGAGATACGCAGTATTTT.

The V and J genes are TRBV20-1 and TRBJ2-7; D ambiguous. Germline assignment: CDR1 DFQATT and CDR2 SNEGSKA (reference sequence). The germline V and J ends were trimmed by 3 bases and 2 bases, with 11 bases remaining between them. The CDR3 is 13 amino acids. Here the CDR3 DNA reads TGCAGTGCTAGTCTCGGTCCTACCTACGAGCAGTACTTC. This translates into CSASLGPTYEQYF.

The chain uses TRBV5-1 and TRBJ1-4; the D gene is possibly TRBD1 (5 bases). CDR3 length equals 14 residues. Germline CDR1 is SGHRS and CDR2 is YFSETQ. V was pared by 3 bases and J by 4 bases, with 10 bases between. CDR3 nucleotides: TGCGCCAGCAGCTCAGACAGCCATAATGAAAAACTGTTTTTT. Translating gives CASSSDSHNEKLFF.

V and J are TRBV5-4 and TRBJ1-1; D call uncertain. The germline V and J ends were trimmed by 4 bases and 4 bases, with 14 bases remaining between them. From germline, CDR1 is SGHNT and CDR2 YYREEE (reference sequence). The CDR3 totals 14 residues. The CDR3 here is CASSTETRVTEAFF. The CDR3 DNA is TGTGCCAGCAGCACGGAGACCCGGGTCACTGAAGCTTTCTTT.